This TCR beta chain was documented in a study of blood T cell repertoires in COVID-19. As for the study in general: Samples representing acute and convalescent COVID-19 were sourced from the United States, Italy and Spain. T cells, B-cell-depleted T cells, or PBMCs provided the cDNA or gDNA that served as material.

The ends were cut back, 10 bases at V and 1 base at J, with 10 bases in the middle. The CDR3 spans 12 residues. Germline V gene data show CDR1 as KGHDR and CDR2 as SFDVKD. Patients from Seattle were sampled longitudinally, starting during active infection. Original methodology: Scientists estimated how many nucleated cells there were by amplifying reference gene primers. Sequenced by immunoSEQ multiplex PCR; TCRdb stores in-frame clones only, minus some. Clone size and the V and J calls come from that table; the DNA yielded D and trimming. This sample carries about 130,000 clones, 65% to 85% of them seen once, and the ten largest clones take about a sixth.

The receptor comes from a man aged 25 to 40 with COVID-19, enrolled during active disease. The chain employs TRBV24-1 and TRBJ2-7; maybe TRBD1 (6 bases). Input material: peripheral blood. The CDR3 nucleotides are TGTGCCACTCCGGGACATTCCTACGAGCAGTACTTC. It encodes CATPGHSYEQYF.